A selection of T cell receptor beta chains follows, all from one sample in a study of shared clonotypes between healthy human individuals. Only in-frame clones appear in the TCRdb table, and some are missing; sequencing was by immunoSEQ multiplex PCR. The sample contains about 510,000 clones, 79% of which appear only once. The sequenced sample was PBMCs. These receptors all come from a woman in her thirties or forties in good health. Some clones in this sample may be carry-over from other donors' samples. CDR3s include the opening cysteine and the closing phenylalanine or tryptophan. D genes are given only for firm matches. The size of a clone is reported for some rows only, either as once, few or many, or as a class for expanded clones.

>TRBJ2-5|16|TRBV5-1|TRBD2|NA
TGCGCCAGCAGCTTGTTGGCGGGAGGGCAGGGAGAGACCCAGTACTTC
CASSLLAGGQGETQYF
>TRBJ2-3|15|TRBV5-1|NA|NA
TGCGCCAGCCGACCGGGGGCGGGAGGCACAGATACGCAGTATTTT
CASRPGAGGTDTQYF
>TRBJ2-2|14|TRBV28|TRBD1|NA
TGTGCCAGCAGGCCCGGACAGGTCACCGGGGAGCTGTTTTTT
CASRPGQVTGELFF
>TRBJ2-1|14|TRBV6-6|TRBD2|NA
TGTGCCAGCAGTTACCGGGGCGGGAGGGATGAGCAGTTCTTC
CASSYRGGRDEQFF
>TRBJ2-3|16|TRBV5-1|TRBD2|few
TGCGCCAGCAGCCTGGGTTCTAGCGGGAGTGGAGATACGCAGTATTTT
CASSLGSSGSGDTQYF
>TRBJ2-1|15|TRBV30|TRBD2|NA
TGTGCCTGGAGTGAAGGGACTAGCGGGGGAAATGAGCAGTTCTTC
CAWSEGTSGGNEQFF
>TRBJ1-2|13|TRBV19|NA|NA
TGTGCCAGTAGTGTCGAGGGGAATTCGGGCTACACCTTC
CASSVEGNSGYTF
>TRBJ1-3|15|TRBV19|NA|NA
TGTGCCAGTAGCAGACAGCCCAGCTCTGGAAACACCATATATTTT
CASSRQPSSGNTIYF
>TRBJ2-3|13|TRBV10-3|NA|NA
TGTGCCATCAGTGACCACGGGGTAGATACGCAGTATTTT
CAISDHGVDTQYF
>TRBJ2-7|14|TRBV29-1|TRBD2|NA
TGCAGCGTTTACGGACTAGCGGGAACCTACGAGCAGTACTTC
CSVYGLAGTYEQYF
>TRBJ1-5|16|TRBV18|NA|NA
TGTGCCAGCTCACCAGTTCAGGGCCATAGCAATCAGCCCCAGCATTTT
CASSPVQGHSNQPQHF
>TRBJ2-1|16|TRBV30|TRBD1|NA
TGTGCCTGGAGTGTACTAGGGGACAGACGATACAATGAGCAGTTCTTC
CAWSVLGDRRYNEQFF
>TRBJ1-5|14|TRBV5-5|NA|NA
TGTGCCAGCAGCTTGGGGGCCTTACGGCAGCCCCAGCATTTT
CASSLGALRQPQHF
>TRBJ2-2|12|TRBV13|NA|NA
TGTGCCAGCAGCAAGTACCCCGGGGAGCTGTTTTTT
CASSKYPGELFF
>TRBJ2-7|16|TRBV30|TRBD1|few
TGTGCCTGGAGTGTAAGCGGTCAGGGGGCTTTGTCTCGGCAGTACTTC
CAWSVSGQGALSRQYF